This TCR beta chain was documented in a study of shared clonotypes between healthy human individuals. General study results and limits: Clonotypes shared by all four donors outscored non-shared clonotypes in generation probability. A handful of donors held about 4.6% of naive CD4 clonotypes in common.

Assay used: immunoSEQ multiplex PCR; TCRdb lists only in-frame clones, some missing. The sample includes some 380,000 clones, around 96% of them seen just once. Germline V gene data show CDR1 as MNHNS and CDR2 as SASEGT. The CDR3 runs 14 residues. V was trimmed by 2 bases and J by 2 bases, leaving 10 bases between them. About this clone: The antigen is not known.

Sample: memory CD8+ T cells sorted from blood. The sample's subset: CD45RO+ cells pooled with CCR7-negative TemRA cells. This TCR was sampled from a man aged 25 to 45 in good health. The chain is built from TRBV6-1 and TRBJ2-7; the D is unclear. The CDR3 bases are TGTGCCAGCAGTGAAAGAAGCGAGACCTACGAGCAGTACTTC. Protein product: CASSERSETYEQYF.